The following is a TCR beta chain sequence with its context. From RNA transcripts, TCR beta CDR3 regions were amplified. TCR CDR3 regions were first amplified by RT-PCR with HTBI primers. One entry per CDR3 protein results from TCRdb running MiXCR on the multiplex PCR reads. The table records 200,000 to 250,000 distinct CDR3 sequences, roughly a sixth of them present only once. This specimen belongs to a study of T cells in Graves' hyperthyroidism and ophthalmopathy. Trimming took 6 bases from V and 7 from J; bases not matched to a gene: 8. Germline CDR1 is DFQATT and CDR2 is SNEGSKA (reference sequence). This CDR3 is built from 13 residues.

The J gene is TRBJ2-1, the V gene TRBV20-1; 8 bases map to TRBD2. The sample taken for sequencing was blood. This receptor was taken from a man between 45 and 60 years old with Graves' hyperthyroidism. For the CDR3, the DNA is TGCAGTGCCGCGGGACTAGTAAAAAATGAGCAGTTCTTC. This encodes CSAAGLVKNEQFF.